The rows below give T cell receptor beta chains drawn from one sample of a study of regulatory T cells in long-lasting Graves disease. MiXCR was run by TCRdb on the multiplex PCR reads, yielding one entry per CDR3 protein. The sample includes hundreds of thousands of distinct CDR3 sequences, around 15% of them seen just once. The same data also contributed to another study, on T cells in Graves' hyperthyroidism and ophthalmopathy.

The specimen was peripheral blood mononuclear cells (PBMCs), collected at new diagnosis, from a patient treated with antithyroid drugs. These receptors were collected from a man in his forties with Graves disease. CDR3s include the opening cysteine and the closing phenylalanine or tryptophan. Fields, in order: clone size, V gene, J gene, D gene, CDR3 DNA, CDR3 protein. D genes are given only for firm matches. Some rows have no size entry. The others give once, few or many, or a class for an expanded clone.

few,TRBV6-1,TRBJ2-1,NA,TGTGCCAGCAGGCCCCCTGAGGGTAGAGGTGAGCAGTTCTTC,CASRPPEGRGEQFF
many,TRBV11-2,TRBJ2-7,NA,TGTGCCAGCAGCTCCACAGGGAGTTGGTACGAGCAGTACTTC,CASSSTGSWYEQYF
few,TRBV28,TRBJ2-7,TRBD1,TGTGCCAGCAGTCTCCAAAGGGGGCGCGAGCAGTACTTC,CASSLQRGREQYF
many,TRBV2,TRBJ2-3,TRBD2,TGTGCCAGCAGTTATGCTAGCGGCGGGGGGGCCACAGATACGCAGTATTTT,CASSYASGGGATDTQYF
many,TRBV20-1,TRBJ1-5,NA,TGCAGTGCTCCTCGGGACGGCAATCAGCCCCAGCATTTT,CSAPRDGNQPQHF
many,TRBV2,TRBJ2-5,NA,TGTGCCAGCAGTAAACAGGGTTTTGGAATGGAGACCCAGTACTTC,CASSKQGFGMETQYF
few,TRBV29-1,TRBJ1-2,NA,TGCAGCGTTGATCGGGGGTCTAATGGCTACACCTTC,CSVDRGSNGYTF
many,TRBV7-2,TRBJ2-1,TRBD2,TGTGCCAGCAGCTTAACTAGCGGACTAAGCTCCTACAATGAGCAGTTCTTC,CASSLTSGLSSYNEQFF
NA,TRBV29-1,TRBJ2-6,NA,TGCAGCGCCGGGCAGGGCTCTGGGGCCAACGTCCTGACTTTC,CSAGQGSGANVLTF
many,TRBV20-1,TRBJ2-2,TRBD1,TGCAGTGCCACCGACAGGGAGAGTACCGGGGAGCTGTTTTTT,CSATDRESTGELFF
many,TRBV4-3,TRBJ2-7,TRBD1,TGCGCCAGCAGCCGGCAGGCAGGGGGCGACTACGAGCAGTACTTC,CASSRQAGGDYEQYF
many,TRBV7-3,TRBJ2-3,TRBD2,TGTGCCAGCAGCTTAAACCCGGGACTAGCAACAGATACGCAGTATTTT,CASSLNPGLATDTQYF
many,TRBV7-2,TRBJ2-7,NA,TGTGCCAGCAGCTTAGCCGGGAGTGAGTCCTACGAGCAGTACTTC,CASSLAGSESYEQYF
NA,TRBV20-1,TRBJ2-7,TRBD2,TGCAGCTCGGAGGCGGGGGTCTACGAGCAGTACTTC,CSSEAGVYEQYF
many,TRBV12-3/TRBV12-4,TRBJ2-5,NA,TGTGCCAGCAGCCCCTCAGGGAGGGAGACCCAGTACTTC,CASSPSGRETQYF
NA,TRBV7-9,TRBJ2-2,TRBD2,TGTGCCAGCAGCCCGAGGACTAGCGGGGGGCAAAACACCGGGGAGCTGTTTTTT,CASSPRTSGGQNTGELFF
few,TRBV6-2/TRBV6-3,TRBJ2-7,TRBD2,TGTGCCAGCAGTTACGGTGGGGGGGAAGGGCAGTACTTC,CASSYGGGEGQYF
many,TRBV7-7,TRBJ2-5,NA,TGTGCTAGCAGCCCCCAGACGAGGGGGGAGACCCAGTACTTC,CASSPQTRGETQYF
NA,TRBV2,TRBJ2-5,NA,TGTGCCAGCAGCACACGCCGGGACATACAAGAGACCCAGTACTTC,CASSTRRDIQETQYF
many,TRBV11-2,TRBJ2-5,NA,TGTGCCAGCACCACAGGGCCAACGGGTCGAGAGACCCAGTACTTC,CASTTGPTGRETQYF
NA,TRBV9,TRBJ2-4,NA,TGTGCCAGCAGCCACTTGGGCATTCAGTACTTC,CASSHLGIQYF
few,TRBV20-1,TRBJ2-6,NA,TGCAGTGCTAGCGGGGGTAGCGGGGCCAACGTCCTGACTTTC,CSASGGSGANVLTF
few,TRBV10-3,TRBJ1-5,TRBD1,TGTGCCATCAGAAGGGGGCACAATCAGCCCCAGCATTTT,CAIRRGHNQPQHF
many,TRBV7-2,TRBJ2-2,NA,TGTGCCAGCAGCTTAGCCTTGACAGCCGCTGGGGAGCTGTTTTTT,CASSLALTAAGELFF
once,TRBV19,TRBJ1-6,NA,TGTGCCAGTAGTCTCCTGGGGCCAGGTTCACCCCTCCACTTT,CASSLLGPGSPLHF
NA,TRBV12-3/TRBV12-4,TRBJ1-2,NA,TGTGCCAGCACCTCAGCTTTCTATGGCTACACCTTC,CASTSAFYGYTF
many,TRBV7-2,TRBJ2-3,NA,TGTGCCAGCAGCGCTGCGTGGGGTGGAGCAGATACGCAGTATTTT,CASSAAWGGADTQYF
many,TRBV28,TRBJ2-7,NA,TGTGCCAGCGAAGACACCCGACGAGCCTACGAGCAGTACTTC,CASEDTRRAYEQYF
NA,TRBV7-9,TRBJ2-1,TRBD1,TGTGCCAGCAGCTTAAAGATGGGACAGGGTAGAGGCAATGAGCAGTTCTTC,CASSLKMGQGRGNEQFF
many,TRBV28,TRBJ1-5,TRBD1,TGTGCCAGCAGCTGGACAGGGTATGCTCAGCCCCAGCATTTT,CASSWTGYAQPQHF
many,TRBV7-8,TRBJ2-2,NA,TGTGCCAGCAGCTCCACCCCTGGGGGCACCGGGGAGCTGTTTTTT,CASSSTPGGTGELFF
NA,TRBV4-2,TRBJ1-1,TRBD1,TGTGCCAGCAGCCAATCCGGGACAGTGAACACTGAAGCTTTCTTT,CASSQSGTVNTEAFF
few,TRBV5-1,TRBJ2-1,TRBD1,TGCGCCAGCAAGGCTTGGGGTCAGGGGGCCTACAATGAGCAGTTCTTC,CASKAWGQGAYNEQFF
NA,TRBV2,TRBJ2-3,TRBD1,TGTGCCAGCCTCCTCGGCCGGGACAGGGCGACAGATACGCAGTATTTT,CASLLGRDRATDTQYF
few,TRBV12-3/TRBV12-4,TRBJ2-1,NA,TGTGCCAGCAGGGTAGGGGGATACTACAATGAGCAGTTCTTC,CASRVGGYYNEQFF
many,TRBV27,TRBJ2-2,TRBD2,TGTGCCAGCAGTTTGGGGACTAGCGGGGGGGCCACCGGGGAGCTGTTTTTT,CASSLGTSGGATGELFF
NA,TRBV9,TRBJ2-2,TRBD1,TGTGCCAGCAGCGTTACAGGGGGCTTTGAAACCGGGGAGCTGTTTTTT,CASSVTGGFETGELFF
many,TRBV3-1,TRBJ1-1,TRBD1,TGTGCCAGCAGCCTAGGGACAGGGTTGAGGATGAACACTGAAGCTTTCTTT,CASSLGTGLRMNTEAFF
many,TRBV29-1,TRBJ2-5,NA,TGCAGCGTTGAAGACGGTGGGGAGACCCAGTACTTC,CSVEDGGETQYF
NA,TRBV24-1,TRBJ2-5,TRBD1,TGTGCCACCTCCCCCGGAGACAGGGGTTGGGAGACCCAGTACTTC,CATSPGDRGWETQYF
NA,TRBV10-3,TRBJ1-5,TRBD1,TGTGCCATCAGTGAGTCGGCAGGGGGACTTAGCAATCAGCCCCAGCATTTT,CAISESAGGLSNQPQHF
NA,TRBV12-3/TRBV12-4,TRBJ1-3,NA,TGTGCCAGCAGACGGACAGAAGACTCTGGAAACACCATATATTTT,CASRRTEDSGNTIYF
many,TRBV7-2,TRBJ2-7,TRBD1,TGTGCCAGCAGCTTAGCCGCCGACAGGGCCTACGAGCAGTACTTC,CASSLAADRAYEQYF
NA,TRBV28,TRBJ1-5,TRBD1,TGTGCCAGCAGACGGACAGGGGGCGCAGTTCAGCCCCAGCATTTT,CASRRTGGAVQPQHF
many,TRBV10-3,TRBJ2-5,TRBD1,TGTGCCATCAGTCTGACAGGGGTGGAGACCCAGTACTTC,CAISLTGVETQYF
NA,TRBV12-5,TRBJ2-1,NA,TGTGCTAGTGGTTCTTTAGGGGCCTACAATGAGCAGTTCTTC,CASGSLGAYNEQFF
many,TRBV7-9,TRBJ2-7,NA,TGTGCCAGCAGCCGAGCGACTCGGGGGCACTACGAGCAGTACTTC,CASSRATRGHYEQYF
NA,TRBV6-1,TRBJ2-2,NA,TGTGCCAGCAGACTATCCGGGGAGCTGTTTTTT,CASRLSGELFF
many,TRBV20-1,TRBJ1-6,NA,TGCAGTGCTAGAGATCCAGGGACTTCACCCCTCCACTTT,CSARDPGTSPLHF
many,TRBV24-1,TRBJ1-5,NA,TGTGCCACCAGTGACCCCGGACCTAGCAATCAGCCCCAGCATTTT,CATSDPGPSNQPQHF
many,TRBV6-1,TRBJ1-4,NA,TGTGCCAGCAGGAACAAGATCAACAGTCTAACGAATGAAAAACTGTTTTTT,CASRNKINSLTNEKLFF
many,TRBV6-2/TRBV6-3,TRBJ1-1,NA,TGTGCCAGCAGTTACCGGGGCGGAGGAGCTTTCTTT,CASSYRGGGAFF
few,TRBV20-1,TRBJ1-2,NA,TGCAGTGGGTCAGACAACTATGGCTACACCTTC,CSGSDNYGYTF
many,TRBV28,TRBJ2-4,TRBD1,TGTGCCAGCAGTCACGGACAGGGCCTAGCCAAAAACATTCAGTACTTC,CASSHGQGLAKNIQYF
many,TRBV30,TRBJ2-3,TRBD2,TGTGCACAAGCGGGGAGTAGCACAGATACGCAGTATTTT,CAQAGSSTDTQYF
NA,TRBV2,TRBJ1-2,NA,TGTGCCAGCAGTGAGGGGTTGGCCTCTCTGGAATATGGCTACACCTTC,CASSEGLASLEYGYTF